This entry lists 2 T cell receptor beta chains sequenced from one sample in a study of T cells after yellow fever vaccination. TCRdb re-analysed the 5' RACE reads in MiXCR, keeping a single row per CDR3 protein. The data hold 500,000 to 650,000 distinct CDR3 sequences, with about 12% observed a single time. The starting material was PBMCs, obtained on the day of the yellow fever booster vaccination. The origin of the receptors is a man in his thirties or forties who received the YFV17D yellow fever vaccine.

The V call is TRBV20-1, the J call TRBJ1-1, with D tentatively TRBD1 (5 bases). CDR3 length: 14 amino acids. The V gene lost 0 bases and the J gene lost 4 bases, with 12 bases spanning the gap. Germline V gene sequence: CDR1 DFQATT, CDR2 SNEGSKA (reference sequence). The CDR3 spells CSARDAGGGTEAFF. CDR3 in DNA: TGCAGTGCTAGAGATGCGGGGGGAGGCACTGAAGCTTTCTTT.

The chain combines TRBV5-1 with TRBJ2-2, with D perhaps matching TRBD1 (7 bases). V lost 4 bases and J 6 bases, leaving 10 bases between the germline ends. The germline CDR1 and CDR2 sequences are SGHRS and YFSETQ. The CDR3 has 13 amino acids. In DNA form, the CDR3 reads TGCGCCAGCAGCGGCAGGGGGGCCGGGGAGCTGTTTTTT. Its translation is CASSGRGAGELFF.